The 17 T cell receptor beta chains reported below all come from one sample, sequenced in a study of CD8 T cells in Susac syndrome. With random hexamers, reverse transcription was performed on roughly 0.45 to 1 ug of RNA. A single record per CDR3 protein comes from TCRdb applying MiXCR to the immunoSEQ multiplex PCR reads. The repertoire consists of about 300,000 distinct CDR3 sequences, with roughly 85% occurring once and the leading ten covering 0.21%. The sample taken for sequencing was CD8+ T cells from PBMCs. All receptors come from a human donor with multiple sclerosis.

The chain joins TRBV10-3 to TRBJ2-1, with TRBD2 identical over 8 bases. Germline V lookup: CDR1 ENHRY, CDR2 SYGVKD. There are 15 residues in the CDR3. After removal of 6 bases from V and 3 bases from J, the junction contained 7 bases not matched to a gene. This CDR3 reads CAIRPGLELYNEQFF. The CDR3 bases are TGTGCCATCAGACCGGGACTAGAGCTCTACAATGAGCAGTTCTTC.

Concerning this clonotype itself: This CDR3 fails to terminate in the conserved phenylalanine or tryptophan, so it likely reflects a read error. The chain uses TRBV7-2 and TRBJ2-5; D unclear. CDR3 length: 15 amino acids. Germline CDR1 SGHTA, CDR2 FQGNSA. V dropped 5 bases and J dropped 8 bases, with 21 bases sitting between them. DNA for the CDR3: TGTGCCAGCAGCCTATTTAGGACGGTCTTCGGCACCCAGTACCTC. It yields the protein CASSLFRTVFGTQYL.

This sequence joins TRBV12-3 or TRBV12-4 and TRBJ2-3, with 12 bases that match TRBD2. The CDR3 loop spans 20 amino acids. V lost 3 bases, J lost 0 bases, and 13 bases stayed unmatched. The CDR3 reads CASSLEGLAGPPSSTDTQYF. The CDR3 region has the DNA TGTGCCAGCAGTTTGGAGGGACTAGCGGGTCCTCCCTCTAGCACAGATACGCAGTATTTT.

The V call is TRBV29-1, the J call TRBJ1-5, with D tentatively TRBD1 (6 bases). The germline V and J ends were trimmed by 7 bases and 6 bases, with 16 bases remaining between them. CDR3 length: 13 residues. CDR1 is SQVTM and CDR2 is ANQGSEA in the germline V gene. CDR3 sequence: CSATTGGGQPQHF. Written as DNA, the CDR3 is TGCAGCGCGACGACAGGCGGAGGTCAGCCCCAGCATTTT.

The chain combines TRBV6-2 or TRBV6-3 with TRBJ2-3, with 8 bases aligning to TRBD1. This CDR3 has 16 amino acids. The germline gives CDR1 MNHEY, CDR2 SVGEGT. The junction had 9 bases not matched to a gene; V was cut back by 5 bases and J by 2 bases. CDR3: CASSLRTGPTTDTQYF. CDR3 nucleotides: TGTGCCAGCAGTCTGCGGACAGGGCCGACCACAGATACGCAGTATTTT.

V usage is TRBV3-1 and J usage is TRBJ2-4, with 8 bases that match TRBD1. This CDR3 contains 16 residues. The germline V gene has CDR1 LGHDT and CDR2 YNNKEL (reference sequence). Unmatched junction bases numbered 10, after V lost 6 bases and J lost 3 bases. CDR3 bases: TGTGCCAGCAGTCCTAGGACAGGGCAGGACAAAAACATTCAGTACTTC. Encoded protein: CASSPRTGQDKNIQYF.

This chain connects TRBV2 to TRBJ2-7, with TRBD2 matching over 10 bases. The CDR3 loop spans 15 amino acids. The V gene's germline CDR1 is SNHLY and CDR2 FYNNEI. J lost 5 bases, V lost 1 base, and 5 bases had no gene match. Written as DNA, the CDR3 is TGTGCCAGCAGTGAAGAAGCGGGAGGGCCCCACGAGCAGTACTTC. The encoded protein is CASSEEAGGPHEQYF.

This clonotype was picked up one time. The chain employs TRBV7-9 and TRBJ1-2; the D is unclear. CDR1 and CDR2 (germline): SEHNR, FQNEAQ (reference sequence). The V end lost 1 base, the J end lost 4 bases, and 13 bases lay between the germline ends. The CDR3 totals 15 residues. The CDR3 coding sequence is TGTGCCAGCAGCTTAGTCCGAGGGAGTGGCTATGGCTACACCTTC. Translation gives CASSLVRGSGYGYTF.

The rearrangement joins TRBV6-5 to TRBJ2-1; D remains unclear. Germline CDR1 and CDR2: MNHEY and SVGAGI. This CDR3 spans 13 amino acids. Trimming took off 6 bases at V and 4 bases at J, with 10 bases between the two ends. The DNA for the CDR3 is TGTGCCAGCAGGCAGACATTTTACAATGAGCAGTTCTTC. This gives the protein CASRQTFYNEQFF.

The chain combines TRBV28 with TRBJ2-7, with D perhaps TRBD1 (5 bases). Germline V gene lookup returns CDR1 MDHEN and CDR2 SYDVKM. The CDR3 length is 18 residues. With 7 bases removed from V and 3 bases from J, the gap between germline ends came to 28 bases. The CDR3 loop is CASTPRWTSGPSDYEQYF. The DNA for the CDR3 is TGTGCCAGCACCCCCCGATGGACATCTGGGCCCTCTGACTACGAGCAGTACTTC.

CDR3 amino acids: CASSLSRSTNYGYTF. CDR3 DNA: TGTGCCAGCAGCTTGTCTCGGTCTACTAACTATGGCTACACCTTC. The chain uses TRBV5-4 and TRBJ1-2; D call uncertain. V lost 1 base to trimming and J lost 0 bases, with 10 bases between them. This CDR3 contains 15 residues. Germline CDR1 is SGHNT and CDR2 is YYREEE (reference sequence).

The rearrangement links TRBV11-2 to TRBJ2-7; possibly TRBD2 for D (6 bases). V lost 6 bases and J 5 bases, leaving 14 bases between the germline ends. The CDR3 has 13 amino acids. Germline lookup yields CDR1 SGHAT and CDR2 FQNNGV. CDR3 sequence: CASSPGVENEQYF. The CDR3 DNA is TGTGCCAGCAGTCCGGGAGTAGAAAACGAGCAGTACTTC.

V and J are TRBV11-2 and TRBJ2-1; TRBD1 matches at 7 bases. The junction had 10 bases not matched to a gene; V was cut back by 0 bases and J by 5 bases. The CDR3 consists of 17 residues. Germline-derived CDR1 and CDR2 are SGHAT and FQNNGV. DNA of the CDR3: TGTGCCAGCAGCTTAGATCAAGTAGGACAGGCGGACAATGAGCAGTTCTTC. Its translation is CASSLDQVGQADNEQFF.

This chain uses TRBV5-5 with TRBJ2-1; the D gene is possibly TRBD2 (6 bases). With 4 bases removed from V and 5 bases from J, the gap between germline ends came to 19 bases. This CDR3 contains 16 residues. CDR1 and CDR2 from the germline V gene are SGHKS and YYEKEE (reference sequence). The CDR3 nucleotides are TGTGCCAGCAGCCCGGGGGATGCTAGCTGGGACAATGAGCAGTTCTTC. Translating it yields CASSPGDASWDNEQFF.

The chain has TRBV27 and TRBJ2-7; 9 bases agree with TRBD1. CDR1 is MNHEY and CDR2 is SMNVEV in the germline V gene (reference sequence). The CDR3 has 10 amino acids. This chain's CDR3 is CVSGTGKQYF. DNA for the CDR3: TGTGTTTCCGGGACAGGGAAGCAGTACTTC.

The chain carries TRBV5-4 and TRBJ2-3, with D uncertain. Germline V gives CDR1 SGHNT, CDR2 YYREEE (reference sequence). Trimming cost V 10 bases and J 2 bases, with 11 bases left between them. CDR3 length equals 12 residues. CDR3 protein: CAGGHLTDTQYF. The DNA of the CDR3 is TGTGCCGGCGGCCACCTCACAGATACGCAGTATTTT.

The rearrangement links TRBV7-9 to TRBJ2-5, with 8 positions matching TRBD1. Germline CDR1 SEHNR, CDR2 FQNEAQ (reference sequence). V was clipped by 6 bases and J by 5 bases; unmatched bases: 5. The CDR3 is 13 residues long. The DNA for the CDR3 is TGTGCCAGCAGACCCCGACAGGGGGAGACCCAGTACTTC. Amino acid sequence: CASRPRQGETQYF.